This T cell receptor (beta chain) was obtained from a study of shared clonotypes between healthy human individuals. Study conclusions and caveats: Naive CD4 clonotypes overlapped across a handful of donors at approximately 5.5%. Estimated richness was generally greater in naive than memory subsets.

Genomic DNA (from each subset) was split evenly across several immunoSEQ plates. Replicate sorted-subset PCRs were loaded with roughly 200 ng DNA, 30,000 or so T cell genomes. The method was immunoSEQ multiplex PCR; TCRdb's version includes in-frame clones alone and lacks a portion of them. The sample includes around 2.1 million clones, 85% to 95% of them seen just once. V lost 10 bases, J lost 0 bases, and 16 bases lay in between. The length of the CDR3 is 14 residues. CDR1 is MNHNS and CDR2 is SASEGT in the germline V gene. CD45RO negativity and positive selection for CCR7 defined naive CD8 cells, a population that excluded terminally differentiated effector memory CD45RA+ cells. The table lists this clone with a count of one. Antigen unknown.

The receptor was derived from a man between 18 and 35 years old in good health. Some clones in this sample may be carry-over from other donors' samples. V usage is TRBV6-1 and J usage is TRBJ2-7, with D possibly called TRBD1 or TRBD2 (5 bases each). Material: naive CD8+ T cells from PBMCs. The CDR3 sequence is CATHRGAPSYEQYF. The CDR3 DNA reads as TGTGCCACCCACCGGGGCGCCCCCTCCTACGAGCAGTACTTC.